The 23 T cell receptor beta chains below all came from one sample that was sequenced in a study of identical twins. TCRdb recomputed calls from the 5' RACE reads with MiXCR, one row per CDR3 protein. Of fewer than 900,000 distinct CDR3 sequences in the sample, 21% were seen once. These same records also appear under a second study, on T cells expressing NK-cell markers.

Source material: PBMCs. The receptors here all came from a woman younger than 35 in good health.

This clonotype was counted only a few times. The rearrangement links TRBV10-3 to TRBJ2-7; no reliable D call. V dropped 7 bases and J dropped 0 bases, with 13 bases sitting between them. Looked up from germline, CDR1 is ENHRY and CDR2 is SYGVKD. This CDR3 comprises 14 residues. In nucleotides, the CDR3 is TGTGCCATCAAACGGCGCGACTCCTCCTACGAGCAGTACTTC. Encoded protein: CAIKRRDSSYEQYF.

This clonotype was detected many times. The chain is built from TRBV12-5 and TRBJ1-1; perhaps TRBD1 as D (6 bases). V was shortened by 5 bases and J by 5 bases, with 12 bases between the two germline ends. Germline-derived CDR1 and CDR2 are LGHNT and FRNRAP. The CDR3 consists of 13 residues. The CDR3 nucleotides are TGTGCTAGTGGTGCACAGGGAGCTACTGAAGCTTTCTTT. Its translation is CASGAQGATEAFF.

There are many counts of this clonotype. The genes are TRBV29-1 and TRBJ2-1; D unresolved. The ends were cut back, 6 bases at V and 7 bases at J, with 16 bases in the middle. Germline V CDR1 and CDR2: SQVTM, ANQGSEA. The length of the CDR3 is 13 residues. The CDR3 here is CSVRTVGRNEQFF. The CDR3, as DNA: TGCAGCGTCCGGACGGTCGGAAGGAATGAGCAGTTCTTC.

This clonotype was seen more than once but under ten times. This chain's CDR3 is CSVALGRGGETQYF. The CDR3 nucleotides are TGCAGCGTTGCATTAGGACGGGGCGGGGAGACCCAGTACTTC. J is TRBJ2-5 and V is TRBV29-1, with D perhaps being TRBD1 or TRBD2 (5 bases each). V lost 4 bases and J lost 5, with 17 bases in between. Germline values: CDR1 SQVTM, CDR2 ANQGSEA. The length of the CDR3 is 14 residues.

This clonotype was seen a few times. The J gene is TRBJ1-2, the V gene TRBV29-1; D not certain. Germline V gene data show CDR1 as SQVTM and CDR2 as ANQGSEA. The CDR3 runs to 14 residues. Trimming removed 4 bases from V and 5 bases from J, with 17 bases in between. The CDR3 loop is CSVGVAVAAYGYTF. CDR3 sequence (DNA): TGCAGCGTTGGCGTGGCGGTTGCGGCGTATGGCTACACCTTC.

This chain uses TRBV6-1 with TRBJ2-6; 10 bases fit TRBD1. Germline lookup yields CDR1 MNHNS and CDR2 SASEGT. The CDR3 runs 17 residues. With V trimmed by 5 bases and J by 1 base, 5 bases remained unmatched. The CDR3 DNA reads as TGTGCCAGCAGTCCCGGGACAGGGGTTTCTGGGGCCAACGTCCTGACTTTC. Translating it yields CASSPGTGVSGANVLTF.

This chain uses TRBV20-1 with TRBJ2-3; TRBD2 aligns across 9 bases. Trimming removed 6 bases from V and 1 base from J; junction bases left unmatched: 5. Germline loops: CDR1 DFQATT, CDR2 SNEGSKA (reference sequence). The CDR3 contains 14 residues. This CDR3 reads CSATERGGTDTQYF. The CDR3 bases are TGCAGTGCCACGGAGCGGGGGGGCACAGATACGCAGTATTTT.

The rearrangement uses TRBV10-3 and TRBJ2-3; 11 positions agree with TRBD2. V was pared by 5 bases and J by 4 bases, with 5 bases of the junction left unmatched. The CDR3 has 15 residues. The germline V gene has CDR1 ENHRY and CDR2 SYGVKD. In DNA, the CDR3 is TGTGCCATCAGTACACTAGCGGGAGCCCCAGATACGCAGTATTTT. Protein: CAISTLAGAPDTQYF.

This clonotype has more than one count but fewer than ten. The V gene is TRBV6-1, the J gene TRBJ2-2; 11 positions agree with TRBD2. With 6 bases clipped from V and 6 bases from J, the junction kept 6 bases outside the gene matches. CDR1 and CDR2 from the germline V gene are MNHNS and SASEGT. The CDR3 extends over 15 amino acids. The CDR3 is CASRVAGGPPGELFF. DNA of the CDR3: TGTGCCAGCAGAGTAGCGGGAGGGCCTCCCGGGGAGCTGTTTTTT.

This clonotype was detected only once. V and J are TRBV27 and TRBJ1-3; D not certain. V was pared by 5 bases and J by 0 bases, with 8 bases between. This CDR3 has 14 amino acids. CDR1 and CDR2 from the germline V gene are MNHEY and SMNVEV (reference sequence). Here the CDR3 reads CASSRRFSGNTIYF. The CDR3 nucleotides are TGTGCCAGCAGTCGGCGCTTCTCTGGAAACACCATATATTTT.

A few counts support this clonotype. The V and J genes are TRBV5-1 and TRBJ2-3; possible D gene TRBD2, 5 bases. V lost 3 bases, J lost 4 bases, and 12 bases lay in between. The CDR3 contains 14 residues. Germline CDR1 SGHRS, CDR2 YFSETQ. The CDR3 sequence: CASSSRLSPDTQYF. The CDR3 DNA reads as TGCGCCAGCAGCTCCCGACTATCCCCAGATACGCAGTATTTT.

This clonotype appeared a few times. The gene calls are TRBV6-2 or TRBV6-3 and TRBJ2-1; unclear D gene. This CDR3 contains 13 residues. Germline V CDR1 and CDR2: MNHEY, SVGEGT. The V end lost 2 bases, the J end lost 6 bases, and 8 bases lay between the germline ends. Here the CDR3 DNA reads TGTGCCAGCAGTTACGAGTTCTCCAATGAGCAGTTCTTC. Encoded protein: CASSYEFSNEQFF.

This clonotype was seen ten or more times. The chain employs TRBV3-1 and TRBJ1-2; 8 positions match TRBD1. The junction had 8 bases not matched to a gene; V was cut back by 5 bases and J by 12 bases. This CDR3 comprises 12 residues. Germline V gene lookup returns CDR1 LGHDT and CDR2 YNNKEL (reference sequence). The CDR3: CASSYGTGGDTF. The CDR3 region has the DNA TGTGCCAGCAGCTACGGGACAGGCGGTGACACCTTC.

The J gene is TRBJ2-7, the V gene TRBV29-1; D uncertain. Germline CDR1 is SQVTM and CDR2 is ANQGSEA. V was pared by 4 bases and J by 3 bases, with 13 bases between. The CDR3 spans 13 residues. The CDR3 region is CSVVISTDYEQYF. CDR3 bases: TGCAGCGTTGTTATTTCCACGGACTACGAGCAGTACTTC.

This chain joins TRBV6-5 and TRBJ1-1; possibly TRBD1 for D (5 bases). The germline CDR1 and CDR2 sequences are MNHEY and SVGAGI. The CDR3 spans 15 residues. V dropped 3 bases and J dropped 7 bases, with 18 bases sitting between them. In DNA, the CDR3 is TGTGCCAGCAGTTATCCCTCCAGGGATCAGAGTGAAGCTTTCTTT. Translating it yields CASSYPSRDQSEAFF.

Turning to this clonotype: The junction differs from germline at one of its ends, possibly a read error. The chain has TRBV7-7 and TRBJ1-3; TRBD1 matches at 7 bases. The CDR3 extends over 16 amino acids. CDR1 and CDR2 (germline): SSHAT, FNYEAQ (reference sequence). CDR3 nucleotides: TGTGCTAGCAGCTTTACAATTGACAGGGCTGGAAACACCATATATTTT. Protein sequence: CASSFTIDRAGNTIYF.

This rearrangement joins TRBV15 to TRBJ1-5; 9 bases align to TRBD1. Per the germline V gene, CDR1 is LNHNV and CDR2 is YYDKDF (reference sequence). The junction had 5 bases not matched to a gene; V was cut back by 2 bases and J by 6 bases. This CDR3 comprises 15 residues. CDR3 sequence: CATSRQTGGGQPQHF. The CDR3 DNA reads TGTGCCACCAGCAGACAAACAGGGGGCGGTCAGCCCCAGCATTTT.

This clonotype was detected a few times. The chain is built from TRBV11-2 and TRBJ2-7, with 9 bases lining up with TRBD1. Germline CDR1 and CDR2: SGHAT and FQNNGV. This CDR3 has 14 amino acids. V lost 5 bases, J lost 5 bases, and 7 bases stayed unmatched. CDR3: CASSLGQGSHEQYF. CDR3 DNA: TGTGCCAGCAGCCTCGGACAGGGGAGCCACGAGCAGTACTTC.

In this sample, this clonotype turned up a few times. CDR3 region: CASSLGGTSQGNEQFF. The CDR3 DNA reads as TGCGCCAGCAGCTTGGGGGGGACTAGCCAGGGGAATGAGCAGTTCTTC. This sequence joins TRBV5-1 and TRBJ2-1, with 9 nucleotides matching TRBD2. Germline lookup yields CDR1 SGHRS and CDR2 YFSETQ. CDR3 length: 16 residues. V shed 0 bases, J shed 7 bases, and the junction held 8 bases outside the gene matches.

Ten or more counts support this clonotype. The J gene is TRBJ2-3, the V gene TRBV7-2; 7 bases match TRBD2. The germline V gene has CDR1 SGHTA and CDR2 FQGNSA. CDR3 size: 18 residues. The trim removed 0 bases at V and 5 bases at J, leaving 14 bases unmatched. This CDR3 reads CASSLAGYGGSQRDTQYF. DNA of the CDR3: TGTGCCAGCAGCTTAGCGGGTTACGGGGGGAGCCAAAGAGATACGCAGTATTTT. The complete variable domain, with remaining parts taken from reference TRBV7-2 and TRBJ2-3, reads GAGVSQSPSNKVTEKGKDVELRCDPISGHTALYWYRQSLGQGLEFLIYFQGNSAPDKSGLPSDRFSAERTGGSVSTLTIQRTQQEDSAVYLCASSLAGYGGSQRDTQYFGPGTRLTVL.

This rearrangement joins TRBV20-1 to TRBJ2-5, with 7 bases lining up with TRBD2. In germline, CDR1 is DFQATT, CDR2 SNEGSKA (reference sequence). J lost 5 bases, V lost 6 bases, and 21 bases had no gene match. The CDR3 has 17 residues. Here the CDR3 DNA reads TGCAGTGCCCGATCACTGGACGGAGCTGGGAGGGATGAGACCCAGTACTTC. Translation: CSARSLDGAGRDETQYF.

This clonotype has just a few counts. The chain is built from TRBV29-1 and TRBJ2-1, with D unclear. V was cut by 0 bases and J by 0 bases, with 9 bases left in between. The CDR3 sequence is 15 residues long. CDR1 is SQVTM, CDR2 ANQGSEA, per germline. CDR3 loop: CSVEERLSSYNEQFF. For the CDR3, the DNA is TGCAGCGTTGAAGAGCGGTTAAGCTCCTACAATGAGCAGTTCTTC.

The V and J genes are TRBV5-1 and TRBJ2-1, with D possibly being TRBD1 (5 bases). Germline V CDR1 and CDR2: SGHRS, YFSETQ. V was trimmed by 4 bases and J by 0 bases, leaving 11 bases between them. CDR3 length: 15 residues. CDR3 sequence (DNA): TGCGCCAGCAGCAAGACAGATAGCTCCTACAATGAGCAGTTCTTC. Residues: CASSKTDSSYNEQFF. Full variable domain (missing parts from reference TRBV5-1 and TRBJ2-1): KAGVTQTPRYLIKTRGQQVTLSCSPISGHRSVSWYQQTPGQGLQFLFEYFSETQRNKGNFPGRFSGRQFSNSRSEMNVSTLELGDSALYLCASSKTDSSYNEQFFGPGTRLTVL.